These 9 T cell receptor beta chains were all obtained from the same sample, sequenced in a study of a mutant IDH1 vaccine in newly diagnosed glioma. Method: immunoSEQ multiplex PCR; TCRdb's copy keeps in-frame clones and lacks some. This sample has 15,000 to 20,000 clones, with more than 65% found just once. Time point: baseline, week 1 (first vaccination visit). Indicated treatment: pre-vaccination baseline after standard-of-care therapy. Here the sequenced sample was PBMCs, taken from a glioma patient treated with radiotherapy, temozolomide or both. These receptors came from a man between 40 and 49 years old with glioma.

The rearrangement links TRBV5-6 to TRBJ1-1; D remains unclear. V was clipped by 2 bases and J by 0 bases, with 11 bases between them. This CDR3 is 15 amino acids long. Germline CDR1 reads SGHDT; CDR2 reads YYEEEE. The CDR3 region has the DNA TGTGCCAGCAGCTTATTAGGACCGATGAACACTGAAGCTTTCTTT. Translating gives CASSLLGPMNTEAFF. The full variable domain, its missing parts supplied by reference TRBV5-6 and TRBJ1-1, is DAGVTQSPTHLIKTRGQQVTLRCSPKSGHDTVSWYQQALGQGPQFIFQYYEEEERQRGNFPDRFSGHQFPNYSSELNVNALLLGDSALYLCASSLLGPMNTEAFFGQGTRLTVV.

V and J are TRBV7-9 and TRBJ1-5; no firm D call. CDR3 length: 13 residues. Germline values: CDR1 SEHNR, CDR2 FQNEAQ (reference sequence). The V end was cut by 1 base, the J end by 6 bases, with 7 bases between. CDR3 DNA: TGTGCCAGCAGCTTAGACGGCCCTCAGCCCCAGCATTTT. This encodes CASSLDGPQPQHF.

The chain couples TRBV28 to TRBJ1-5; the D gene is possibly TRBD1 (5 bases). Trimming shortened V by 6 bases and J by 5 bases, and 11 bases separated the two germline ends. The CDR3 consists of 13 residues. The V gene's germline CDR1 is MDHEN and CDR2 SYDVKM. In DNA, the CDR3 is TGTGCCAGCAGGGGGCAGGGAGATCAGCCCCAGCATTTT. It encodes CASRGQGDQPQHF. The variable domain in full, with the rest retrieved from reference TRBV28 and TRBJ1-5, is DVKVTQSSRYLVKRTGEKVFLECVQDMDHENMFWYRQDPGLGLRLIYFSYDVKMKEKGDIPEGYSVSREKKERFSLILESASTNQTSMYLCASRGQGDQPQHFGDGTRLSIL.

V and J are TRBV7-9 and TRBJ2-1; no reliable D call. Trimming removed 2 bases at V and 8 bases at J, with 13 bases between. CDR3 length equals 14 residues. CDR1 is SEHNR, CDR2 FQNEAQ, per germline (reference sequence). CDR3 sequence (DNA): TGTGCCAGCAGCTTATTTACGGAGAACGATGAGCAGTTCTTC. Translation gives CASSLFTENDEQFF.

The chain joins TRBV11-3 to TRBJ1-4; TRBD1 is a possible D gene (5 bases). The germline CDR1 and CDR2 sequences are SGHNT and YENEEA. With 5 bases removed from V and 4 bases from J, the gap between germline ends came to 14 bases. CDR3 length equals 15 residues. As DNA, the CDR3 is TGTGCCAGCAGCCCGGGGACTCAACGTAATGAAAAACTGTTTTTT. It specifies CASSPGTQRNEKLFF.

This chain connects TRBV27 to TRBJ2-3; D gene unclear. CDR1 and CDR2 from the germline V gene are MNHEY and SMNVEV (reference sequence). With 2 bases removed from V and 5 bases from J, the gap between germline ends came to 5 bases. CDR3 size: 12 residues. CDR3 bases: TGTGCCAGCAGTTTAATAGGAGATACGCAGTATTTT. Its protein is CASSLIGDTQYF.

The V gene is TRBV14, the J gene TRBJ2-5; TRBD1 matches 9 bases. V shed 4 bases and J 4 bases; nucleotides not matched to a gene: 7. Germline-derived CDR1 and CDR2 are SGHDN and FVKESK. CDR3 length: 15 amino acids. The CDR3 bases are TGTGCCAGCAGCCCCCCGGGACAGGGAGTAGAGACCCAGTACTTC. It specifies CASSPPGQGVETQYF.

Written as DNA, the CDR3 is TGTGCCACCGCTTCCGGCGGGTCTCCTGGCGAGCAGTACTTC. Its translation is CATASGGSPGEQYF. J is TRBJ2-7 and V is TRBV15, with a possible D match to TRBD2 (5 bases). The V end lost 8 bases, the J end lost 6 bases, and 20 bases lay between the germline ends. From germline, CDR1 is LNHNV and CDR2 YYDKDF (reference sequence). This CDR3 has 14 amino acids.

This chain links TRBV2 with TRBJ2-2, with D perhaps given as TRBD1 or TRBD2 (5 bases each). The CDR3 extends over 15 amino acids. Trimming removed 10 bases from V and 1 base from J, with 16 bases in between. CDR1 is SNHLY, CDR2 FYNNEI, per germline. CDR3 coding DNA: TGTGCCACCCCCCCGAAGGGACGGAACACCGGGGAGCTGTTTTTT. Protein: CATPPKGRNTGELFF.